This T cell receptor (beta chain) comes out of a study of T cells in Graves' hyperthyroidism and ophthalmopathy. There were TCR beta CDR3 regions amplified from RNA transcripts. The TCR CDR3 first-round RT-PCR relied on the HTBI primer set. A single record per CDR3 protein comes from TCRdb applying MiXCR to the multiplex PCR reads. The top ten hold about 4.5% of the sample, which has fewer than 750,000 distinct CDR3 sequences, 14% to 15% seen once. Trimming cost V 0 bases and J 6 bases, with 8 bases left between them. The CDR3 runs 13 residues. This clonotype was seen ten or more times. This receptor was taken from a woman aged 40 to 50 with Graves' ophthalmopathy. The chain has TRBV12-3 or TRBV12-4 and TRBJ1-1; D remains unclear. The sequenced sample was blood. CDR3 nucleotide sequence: TGTGCCAGCAGTTTAGCACAGACTTCTGAAGCTTTCTTT. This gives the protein CASSLAQTSEAFF.